This TCR beta chain appears in the sequencing data of a study of blood T cell repertoires in COVID-19. The CDR3 length is 16 residues. Germline CDR1 and CDR2: MNHNY and SVGAGI (reference sequence). Trimming took 0 bases from V and 3 from J, leaving 14 bases between them. TCRdb keeps only in-frame clones here, not all; method: immunoSEQ multiplex PCR. The sample shows 50,000 to 80,000 clones, over 75% of them seen only once. This sequence joins TRBV6-6 and TRBJ1-1; a weak D match, TRBD1 (5 bases). Sequencing was done on a sample of peripheral blood. This TCR came from an older woman with COVID-19, enrolled during active disease. The CDR3 region is CASSYSKRGQDTEAFF. CDR3 nucleotides: TGTGCCAGCAGTTACTCGAAAAGGGGCCAAGACACTGAAGCTTTCTTT.